The next 2 T cell receptor beta chains were all read from a single sample in a study of blood T cell repertoires in COVID-19 (dated by TCRdb to the early 2020s). Libraries were prepared through the immunoSEQ multiplex PCR assay. TCRdb took over this immuneACCESS table, retaining in-frame rearrangements with V and J assigned. Such tables are incomplete; in checked studies, under half of the missing clones stem from an unresolved V gene, and the remainder is unexplained. Here the sample has fewer than 650,000 clones; 85% to 90% occur a single time. Roughly 8% of the sample is taken by the ten largest. The sequenced sample was peripheral blood. These receptors were obtained from a woman aged 45 to 65 with COVID-19, enrolled during active disease.

This clone was counted a few times. The chain joins TRBV5-1 to TRBJ2-1; TRBD1 might be the D (5 bases). The germline gives CDR1 SGHRS, CDR2 YFSETQ. V was clipped by 1 base and J by 8 bases, with 19 bases between them. The CDR3 runs to 16 residues. The CDR3: CASSLPWGRTGHEQFF. The CDR3 DNA sequence: TGCGCCAGCAGCTTGCCCTGGGGCAGGACGGGCCATGAGCAGTTCTTC.

The chain combines TRBV9 with TRBJ2-3; 10 bases match TRBD2. Trimming removed 4 bases from V and 2 bases from J; junction bases left unmatched: 10. Germline V gene lookup returns CDR1 SGDLS and CDR2 YYNGEE. CDR3 length: 17 amino acids. CDR3 sequence: CASSQTSSGGFTDTQYF. The CDR3 nucleotides read TGTGCCAGCAGCCAGACTTCTAGCGGGGGCTTCACAGATACGCAGTATTTT.